This entry describes one T cell receptor (beta chain). Its antigen is as yet unknown. Stimulus-free culture yielded autoproliferating CFSE-dim and non-proliferating CFSE-high T cells, each sequenced separately. Pooled replicate wells came from 5x10^7 CFSE-labeled PBMCs cultured about seven days without stimulus. The PBMCs received approximately 0.5 uM CFSE and serum-free culture with no added stimuli. The data were obtained in a study of memory B cells and T cells in multiple sclerosis. Study conclusions and caveats: Normalization was needed because clone-set size differences affected shared clonotype counts.

There are 19 residues in the CDR3. From germline, CDR1 is SGHRS and CDR2 YFSETQ. V shed 0 bases and J 8 bases; nucleotides not matched to a gene: 12. Clones were sequenced by immunoSEQ multiplex PCR, and TCRdb holds only the in-frame ones, with some missing. The profile shows 9,500 to 15,000 clones, 84% of them singletons. Sequenced input: PBMCs from blood kept in culture. This TCR was recovered from a human donor with multiple sclerosis. The chain joins TRBV5-1 to TRBJ2-1, with 15 bases aligning to TRBD2. In nucleotides, the CDR3 is TGCGCCAGCAGCTTGGCGGGACTAGCGGGGGGCCCAGGTGGTGATGAGCAGTTCTTC. It encodes CASSLAGLAGGPGGDEQFF.